The TCR beta chain under discussion was sequenced for a study of T cell changes during pregnancy in multiple sclerosis. In germline, CDR1 is MDHEN, CDR2 SYDVKM. J lost 2 bases, V lost 5 bases, and 5 bases had no gene match. The CDR3 has 15 amino acids. Using immunoSEQ multiplex PCR, the repertoire was profiled, and TCRdb retains in-frame clones only, with some absent. Among tens of thousands of clones listed, 93% were seen once. Source: peripheral blood, taken after pregnancy. The TCR originated in a female donor with multiple sclerosis, enrolled in a pregnancy study. V gene TRBV28 combines with J gene TRBJ2-3, with TRBD2 matching over 9 bases. CDR3: CASSGLAGITDTQYF. The DNA for the CDR3 is TGTGCCAGCAGTGGCCTAGCGGGGATCACAGATACGCAGTATTTT.